This entry features one T cell receptor (beta chain) sequence. The entry originates in a study of technical replicates of blood from several donors. The ends were cut back, 2 bases at V and 6 bases at J, with 5 bases in the middle. The CDR3 runs 12 residues. In germline, CDR1 is SGHTA, CDR2 FQGTGA. Clones were read by immunoSEQ multiplex PCR, and TCRdb kept only the in-frame ones, dropping some. Among 65,000 to 95,000 clones listed, roughly 93% were seen once. The TCR was taken from a human donor in good health. The specimen was T cells isolated from PBMCs. This sequence joins TRBV7-3 and TRBJ2-1; no clear D. In DNA form, the CDR3 reads TGTGCCAGCAGCTTAGGCAGCAATGAGCAGTTCTTC. This sequence encodes CASSLGSNEQFF.